This is a list of T cell receptor beta chains from one sample in a study of cytomegalovirus exposure and HLA in healthy donors. Method: immunoSEQ multiplex PCR; TCRdb's copy keeps in-frame clones and lacks some. Among tens of thousands of clones listed, nearly 80% were seen once. The sequenced material came from PBMCs. Source of these receptors: a woman aged 40 to 55 in good health and CMV-seropositive. Each CDR3 is given with its conserved first and last residue. The D gene is left open where the match is weak. Where a row states a size, it is once, few, many or the class of an expanded clone; other rows omit it.

j_call d_call v_call clone_size cdr3_aa cdr3_nt
TRBJ1-3 - TRBV6-5 - CASTPTDGDYTIYF TGTGCCAGCACCCCAACCGACGGGGATTACACCATATATTTT
TRBJ2-2 TRBD2 TRBV7-6 - CASSNPGLARIELFF TGTGCCAGCAGCAACCCGGGACTAGCGAGAATCGAGCTGTTTTTT
TRBJ1-4 TRBD1 TRBV7-9 - CASSTSDRGGEKLFF TGTGCCAGCAGCACCTCGGACAGGGGAGGGGAAAAACTGTTTTTT
TRBJ1-2 - TRBV27 - CASSPRGYGYTF TGTGCCAGCAGTCCGCGAGGCTATGGCTACACCTTC
TRBJ2-3 TRBD1 TRBV7-3 - CASSLRDRGYTDTQYF TGTGCCAGCAGCCTCCGGGACAGGGGATACACAGATACGCAGTATTTT
TRBJ2-7 TRBD2 TRBV5-6 - CASSLVKRGAYEQYF TGTGCCAGCAGCTTGGTTAAGCGGGGCGCCTACGAGCAGTACTTC
TRBJ2-7 TRBD2 TRBV27 - CASNIGGRAYEQYF TGTGCCAGCAACATCGGCGGGAGGGCCTACGAGCAGTACTTC
TRBJ1-2 - TRBV4-3 once CASSQDTRVNYGYTF TGCGCCAGCAGCCAAGATACCCGCGTGAACTATGGCTACACCTTC
TRBJ1-5 - TRBV4-2 few CASSQGGGHQPQHF TGTGCCAGCAGCCAAGGGGGGGGTCATCAGCCCCAGCATTTT
TRBJ1-4 - TRBV7-9 few CASSSPVLGLNEKLFF TGTGCCAGCAGCTCTCCGGTTCTGGGACTTAATGAAAAACTGTTTTTT
TRBJ1-1 - TRBV6-5 - CASTRTASEAFF TGTGCCAGCACCAGGACAGCTTCCGAAGCTTTCTTT
TRBJ2-1 TRBD2 TRBV27 once CASSFLAGEGNEQFF TGTGCCAGCAGTTTCCTAGCGGGAGAGGGGAATGAGCAGTTCTTC
TRBJ2-2 - TRBV28 once CASSPGTRSTGELFF TGTGCCAGCAGCCCCGGGACTCGTTCCACCGGGGAGCTGTTTTTT
TRBJ1-5 TRBD1 TRBV2 - CASSVRQGAGQPQHF TGTGCCAGCAGTGTGAGACAGGGGGCGGGTCAGCCCCAGCATTTT
TRBJ2-3 TRBD2 TRBV6-4 - CASSRLADTDTQYF TGTGCCAGCAGTCGACTAGCGGACACAGATACGCAGTATTTT
TRBJ2-7 TRBD2 TRBV18 - CASSPIRGSEQYF TGTGCCAGCTCACCTATACGCGGGAGCGAGCAGTACTTC
TRBJ1-1 - TRBV25-1 - CASQRGVGGDTEAFF TGTGCCAGCCAAAGGGGGGTAGGGGGGGACACTGAAGCTTTCTTT
TRBJ2-7 TRBD1 TRBV2 once CASRTGQEVYEQYF TGTGCCAGTCGGACAGGGCAGGAGGTCTACGAGCAGTACTTC
TRBJ2-3 TRBD2 TRBV7-9 - CSSSSPAGTSGDTQYF TGTTCCAGCAGCTCCCCGGCGGGGACTAGCGGGGATACGCAGTATTTT
TRBJ1-5 TRBD1 TRBV6-5 - CASSYSGTGSQPQHF TGTGCCAGCAGTTACTCGGGGACAGGCAGTCAGCCCCAGCATTTT
TRBJ1-2 - TRBV28 - CASRTVTGVYGYTF TGTGCCAGCAGGACGGTGACAGGTGTCTATGGCTACACCTTC
TRBJ2-2 - TRBV4-3 many CASSPQRTGELFF TGCGCCAGCAGCCCCCAGAGGACCGGGGAGCTGTTTTTT
TRBJ2-5 TRBD1 TRBV14 - CASSQPGQGRETQYF TGTGCCAGCAGCCAGCCCGGACAGGGTCGGGAGACCCAGTACTTC
TRBJ1-4 - TRBV15 - CATSRGGGGTHEKLFF TGTGCCACCAGCAGAGGTGGCGGCGGGACCCATGAAAAACTGTTTTTT
TRBJ2-1 - TRBV19 - CASSMWGRGMNEQFF TGTGCCAGTAGTATGTGGGGAAGGGGGATGAATGAGCAGTTCTTC
TRBJ1-1 TRBD1 TRBV6-1 few CASSDAGQGNTEAFF TGTGCCAGCAGTGATGCGGGACAGGGGAACACTGAAGCTTTCTTT
TRBJ2-1 - TRBV6-1 - CASGDFNEQFF TGTGCCAGCGGGGACTTCAATGAGCAGTTCTTC
TRBJ2-7 - TRBV28 once CASSSGFFGYEQYF TGTGCCAGCTCCTCGGGGTTCTTTGGCTACGAGCAGTACTTC
TRBJ2-2 TRBD2 TRBV7-2 - CASSPSGRATGELFF TGTGCCAGCAGCCCCAGCGGGAGGGCCACCGGGGAGCTGTTTTTT
TRBJ2-3 - TRBV7-9 - CASSSNSYTQYF TGTGCCAGCAGCTCCAACTCGTATACGCAGTATTTT
TRBJ2-5 - TRBV21-1 few CASSIRQGISGRAPETQYF TGTGCCAGCAGCATCAGGCAGGGGATTAGCGGGAGGGCCCCTGAGACCCAGTACTTC
TRBJ2-7 TRBD1 TRBV18 - CASSPRGQGSLEQYF TGTGCCAGCTCACCACGGGGACAGGGATCCCTCGAGCAGTACTTC
TRBJ2-3 - TRBV6-5 few CASRPRGITDTQYF TGTGCCAGCAGACCCAGGGGAATTACAGATACGCAGTATTTT
TRBJ2-3 TRBD2 TRBV7-2 - CASSFMTSGRALRTDTQYF TGTGCCAGCAGCTTTATGACTAGCGGGAGGGCCCTCCGCACAGATACGCAGTATTTT
TRBJ1-2 TRBD1 TRBV6-1 - CASTEGQAYTF TGTGCCAGCACCGAGGGACAGGCCTACACCTTC
TRBJ2-6 TRBD1 TRBV28 - CASRATGGAIGSAGANVLTF TGTGCCAGCAGAGCGACAGGGGGCGCTATCGGTTCGGCTGGGGCCAACGTCCTGACTTTC
TRBJ1-2 - TRBV30 - CAWNPTNYGYTF TGTGCCTGGAATCCCACTAACTATGGCTACACCTTC
TRBJ2-1 TRBD2 TRBV6-5 - CASSYAMSGGGNEQFF TGTGCCAGCAGTTACGCGATGTCGGGAGGGGGTAATGAGCAGTTCTTC
TRBJ2-5 - TRBV29-1 - CSVDYRAKKEGTQYF TGCAGCGTCGACTACCGGGCAAAAAAGGAGGGGACCCAGTACTTC
TRBJ1-3 - TRBV18 - CASSPKQGPISGNTIYF TGTGCCAGCTCACCCAAACAGGGCCCTATCTCTGGAAACACCATATATTTT
TRBJ1-2 - TRBV5-6 - CASSPQANYGYTF TGTGCCAGCAGTCCACAGGCAAACTATGGCTACACCTTC
TRBJ2-2 - TRBV7-8 - CASNDPGILNTGELFF TGTGCCAGCAACGACCCCGGGATCTTGAACACCGGGGAGCTGTTTTTT
TRBJ1-2 - TRBV7-9 - CAGSLDRLRGGYTF TGTGCCGGCAGCTTAGACAGGCTCAGGGGAGGCTACACCTTC